This T cell receptor (beta chain) was obtained from a study of T cell responses to AZD1222 COVID-19 vaccine. Broader study findings: A reported finding is that nearly half of spike-specific TCRs target unmutated variant regions.

Only in-frame clones appear in the TCRdb table, and some are missing; sequencing was by immunoSEQ multiplex PCR. In the table there are about 130,000 clones, over 85% of which are singletons. Comment on this clone: What it recognizes is unknown.

Germline V gene data show CDR1 as SGHVS and CDR2 as FQNEAQ. V was shortened by 8 bases and J by 1 base, with 11 bases between the two germline ends. The CDR3 has 13 residues. The chain employs TRBV7-8 and TRBJ1-1; D may be TRBD1 (6 bases). The sequencing here drew on peripheral blood, taken 28 days after the second AZD1222 dose. This clonotype was obtained from an adult who received the AZD1222 COVID-19 vaccine. In DNA, the CDR3 is TGTGCCAGCGGCGGACAGCCGAACACTGAAGCTTTCTTT. It yields the protein CASGGQPNTEAFF.